Listed below are T cell receptor beta chains from one sample, sequenced in a study of blood T cell repertoires in COVID-19. Assay: immunoSEQ multiplex PCR; the TCRdb copy retains only in-frame clones and omits some. The sample consists of about 51,000 clones, around 84% of them appearing once. Source material: peripheral blood. These receptors were obtained from a man at least 80 years old with active COVID-19. CDR3s include the opening cysteine and the closing phenylalanine or tryptophan. D genes are given only for firm matches. Where a row states a size, it is once, few, many or the class of an expanded clone; other rows omit it.

CDR3: CASSSPSTRGSLRNEQFF
DNA: TGTGCCAGCAGCTCACCCTCGACCCGGGGGAGTCTTAGAAATGAGCAGTTCTTC
D: -
V: TRBV9
size: -
J: TRBJ2-1

CDR3: CAWRQGVSYEQYF
DNA: TGTGCCTGGCGACAGGGGGTCTCCTACGAGCAGTACTTC
D: TRBD1
V: TRBV30
size: -
J: TRBJ2-7

CDR3: CASSYSRFTYRGNNEQFF
DNA: TGTGCCAGCAGTTACTCGAGGTTTACGTACAGGGGGAACAATGAGCAGTTCTTC
D: TRBD1
V: TRBV6-2/TRBV6-3
size: few
J: TRBJ2-1

CDR3: CASSKPGSYEQYF
DNA: TGTGCCAGCAGCAAACCGGGGTCCTACGAGCAGTACTTC
D: -
V: TRBV5-6
size: -
J: TRBJ2-7

CDR3: CASSAKRGPGETQYF
DNA: TGTGCCAGCAGCGCAAAAAGGGGGCCCGGTGAGACCCAGTACTTC
D: TRBD1
V: TRBV28
size: -
J: TRBJ2-5

CDR3: CASSYRTGGRETQYF
DNA: TGTGCCAGCAGTTATCGAACAGGGGGCAGGGAGACCCAGTACTTC
D: TRBD1
V: TRBV6-2/TRBV6-3
size: -
J: TRBJ2-5

CDR3: CASSLSGALSSYNEQFF
DNA: TGTGCCAGCAGCCTTAGCGGGGCACTTAGCTCCTACAATGAGCAGTTCTTC
D: TRBD2
V: TRBV14
size: -
J: TRBJ2-1

CDR3: CASSQTNRDNEQFF
DNA: TGTGCCAGCAGCCAGACGAACAGGGACAATGAGCAGTTCTTC
D: -
V: TRBV3-1/TRBV3-2
size: -
J: TRBJ2-1

CDR3: CASSIDRSASLEQYF
DNA: TGTGCCAGTAGTATCGACAGGTCCGCCAGTCTGGAGCAGTACTTC
D: -
V: TRBV19
size: once
J: TRBJ2-7

CDR3: CATSRGYRNSYNEQFF
DNA: TGTGCCACCAGCAGAGGATACAGAAACTCCTACAATGAGCAGTTCTTC
D: -
V: TRBV15
size: -
J: TRBJ2-1

CDR3: CASSFGGRVTDTQYF
DNA: TGTGCCAGCAGTTTCGGCGGGAGGGTTACCGATACGCAGTATTTT
D: TRBD2
V: TRBV27
size: -
J: TRBJ2-3

CDR3: CASSPGTAYSSYNEQFF
DNA: TGTGCCAGCAGCCCAGGGACAGCCTACAGCTCCTACAATGAGCAGTTCTTC
D: TRBD1
V: TRBV5-8
size: -
J: TRBJ2-1

CDR3: CASAPGGPGELFF
DNA: TGTGCCAGCGCCCCCGGAGGTCCCGGGGAGCTGTTTTTT
D: -
V: TRBV12-3/TRBV12-4
size: few
J: TRBJ2-2

CDR3: CASRGPDRTYPEQYF
DNA: TGTGCCAGCAGGGGACCGGACAGAACCTACCCAGAGCAGTACTTC
D: -
V: TRBV28
size: -
J: TRBJ2-7

CDR3: CASSNDRVETQYF
DNA: TGTGCCAGTAGTAACGACAGGGTAGAGACCCAGTACTTC
D: TRBD1
V: TRBV19
size: -
J: TRBJ2-5

CDR3: CASSQVQGARAAKNIQYF
DNA: TGCGCCAGCAGCCAGGTGCAGGGGGCGCGGGCGGCCAAAAACATTCAGTACTTC
D: TRBD1
V: TRBV5-1
size: few
J: TRBJ2-4

CDR3: CASSSHDRGRGYTF
DNA: TGTGCCAGCAGTTCCCACGACAGGGGAAGAGGCTACACCTTC
D: TRBD1
V: TRBV28
size: -
J: TRBJ1-2

CDR3: CASSLLGLGQGEDNEQFF
DNA: TGTGCCAGCAGCTTATTGGGACTGGGACAGGGGGAGGACAATGAGCAGTTCTTC
D: TRBD1
V: TRBV7-9
size: -
J: TRBJ2-1

CDR3: CASGRDRANTGELFF
DNA: TGTGCCAGCGGCCGAGACAGGGCGAACACCGGGGAGCTGTTTTTT
D: TRBD1
V: TRBV6-5
size: -
J: TRBJ2-2

CDR3: CASSLRQNYGYTF
DNA: TGTGCCAGCAGTTTACGACAGAACTATGGCTACACCTTC
D: -
V: TRBV27
size: -
J: TRBJ1-2

CDR3: CASSRTGGTEAFF
DNA: TGTGCCAGCAGTCGTACAGGGGGCACTGAAGCTTTCTTT
D: TRBD1
V: TRBV7-3
size: few
J: TRBJ1-1

CDR3: CASSARDRGTGELFF
DNA: TGTGCCAGCAGTGCACGGGACAGGGGGACCGGGGAGCTGTTTTTT
D: TRBD1
V: TRBV2
size: -
J: TRBJ2-2

CDR3: CASSYVGGINQPQHF
DNA: TGTGCCAGCAGTTACGTCGGCGGGATCAATCAGCCCCAGCATTTT
D: -
V: TRBV6-2/TRBV6-3
size: once
J: TRBJ1-5

CDR3: CASSLRDRGPPGELFF
DNA: TGTGCCAGCAGCTTGCGCGACAGGGGACCCCCCGGGGAGCTGTTTTTT
D: TRBD1
V: TRBV7-8
size: medium-sized
J: TRBJ2-2

CDR3: CASSSDRGLYGYTF
DNA: TGTGCCAGCAGCTCCGACAGGGGGCTCTATGGCTACACCTTC
D: TRBD1
V: TRBV6-5
size: -
J: TRBJ1-2

CDR3: CASSGLAVSTDTQYF
DNA: TGCGCCAGCAGTGGCCTAGCGGTTAGCACAGATACGCAGTATTTT
D: TRBD2
V: TRBV10-2
size: -
J: TRBJ2-3

CDR3: CASSLVPSGRDRNIQYF
DNA: TGCGCCAGCAGCTTGGTGCCTAGCGGGAGGGACCGAAACATTCAGTACTTC
D: TRBD2
V: TRBV5-1
size: -
J: TRBJ2-4

CDR3: CASSSSERQYF
DNA: TGTGCCAGCAGTTCTTCAGAAAGGCAGTACTTC
D: -
V: TRBV12-3/TRBV12-4
size: -
J: TRBJ2-7

CDR3: CASSQDERREGPSEQYF
DNA: TGTGCCAGCAGCCAAGATGAGAGGCGGGAGGGACCCTCGGAGCAGTACTTC
D: TRBD2
V: TRBV14
size: -
J: TRBJ2-7

CDR3: CASRTGTGAPGNTIYF
DNA: TGTGCCAGCAGAACAGGGACAGGGGCACCTGGAAACACCATATATTTT
D: TRBD1
V: TRBV28
size: -
J: TRBJ1-3

CDR3: CASSLELYRGQGYTF
DNA: TGTGCCAGCAGTTTAGAGTTGTACAGGGGCCAGGGCTACACCTTC
D: TRBD1
V: TRBV27
size: -
J: TRBJ1-2

CDR3: CASSPQEGATFSYEQYF
DNA: TGTGCCAGCAGCCCTCAAGAAGGGGCAACCTTCTCCTACGAGCAGTACTTC
D: -
V: TRBV3-1/TRBV3-2
size: -
J: TRBJ2-7

CDR3: CASSPGTAASYEQYF
DNA: TGTGCCAGCAGCCCCGGGACAGCAGCCTCCTACGAGCAGTACTTC
D: TRBD1
V: TRBV7-9
size: -
J: TRBJ2-7

CDR3: CASSQEAFRGASGSTDTQYF
DNA: TGTGCCAGCAGCCAAGAGGCCTTTCGAGGGGCTAGCGGGAGCACAGATACGCAGTATTTT
D: TRBD2
V: TRBV3-1/TRBV3-2
size: -
J: TRBJ2-3

CDR3: CASSKCRGKAKTVYEQYF
DNA: TGTGCCAGCAGCAAATGTAGGGGAAAGGCCAAGACGGTCTACGAGCAGTACTTC
D: -
V: TRBV21-1
size: -
J: TRBJ2-7

CDR3: CASSLVSGSGETQYF
DNA: TGTGCCAGCAGCTTAGTTAGCGGGAGTGGCGAGACCCAGTACTTC
D: TRBD2
V: TRBV11-3
size: -
J: TRBJ2-5

CDR3: CAWGRNSNEKLFF
DNA: TGTGCCTGGGGAAGAAACTCTAATGAAAAACTGTTTTTT
D: -
V: TRBV30
size: -
J: TRBJ1-4

CDR3: CASSPGPGGANVLTF
DNA: TGTGCCAGCAGCCCCGGACCGGGAGGGGCCAACGTCCTGACTTTC
D: -
V: TRBV3-1/TRBV3-2
size: few
J: TRBJ2-6

CDR3: CASSSGGGNQPQHF
DNA: TGTGCCAGCTCGTCAGGGGGTGGCAATCAGCCCCAGCATTTT
D: TRBD1
V: TRBV7-6
size: -
J: TRBJ1-5

CDR3: CASSILDGATNEKLFF
DNA: TGTGCCAGTAGTATTCTAGACGGCGCAACTAATGAAAAACTGTTTTTT
D: -
V: TRBV19
size: -
J: TRBJ1-4

CDR3: CAIKNGTSGRSSTDTQYF
DNA: TGTGCCATCAAAAATGGGACTAGCGGGAGGAGTAGCACAGATACGCAGTATTTT
D: TRBD2
V: TRBV10-3
size: -
J: TRBJ2-3

CDR3: CASSDHKASGSLTDTQYF
DNA: TGTGCCAGCTCAGACCATAAAGCTAGCGGGAGTTTAACAGATACGCAGTATTTT
D: TRBD2
V: TRBV25-1
size: -
J: TRBJ2-3

CDR3: CASSIPWQGTQYF
DNA: TGTGCCAGTAGTATCCCTTGGCAGGGAACGCAGTATTTT
D: -
V: TRBV19
size: -
J: TRBJ2-3

CDR3: CASRLEGEGETQYF
DNA: TGTGCCAGCAGGTTAGAGGGAGAGGGCGAGACCCAGTACTTC
D: -
V: TRBV11-2
size: -
J: TRBJ2-5

CDR3: CASSSTGLAAYNEQFF
DNA: TGTGCCAGCAGCTCCACCGGCCTAGCGGCCTACAATGAGCAGTTCTTC
D: TRBD2
V: TRBV11-2
size: -
J: TRBJ2-1

CDR3: CASLAGVKSNQPQHF
DNA: TGTGCCAGCCTGGCGGGGGTAAAAAGCAATCAGCCCCAGCATTTT
D: -
V: TRBV6-5
size: -
J: TRBJ1-5

CDR3: CASRGTGRNIQYF
DNA: TGTGCCAGCAGAGGGACAGGGAGGAACATTCAGTACTTC
D: TRBD1
V: TRBV27
size: -
J: TRBJ2-4

CDR3: CASSQGGLAGYNEQFF
DNA: TGCGCCAGCAGCCAGGGAGGACTAGCGGGCTACAATGAGCAGTTCTTC
D: TRBD2
V: TRBV4-1
size: -
J: TRBJ2-1

CDR3: CASSWRGPTGELFF
DNA: TGTGCCAGCAGTTGGAGGGGGCCTACCGGGGAGCTGTTTTTT
D: -
V: TRBV27
size: -
J: TRBJ2-2

CDR3: CASSADRGKYGYTF
DNA: TGTGCCAGCAGCGCTGACAGGGGGAAATACGGCTACACCTTC
D: TRBD1
V: TRBV7-9
size: few
J: TRBJ1-2

CDR3: CAWSRQGWNTEAFF
DNA: TGTGCCTGGAGTAGACAGGGGTGGAACACTGAAGCTTTCTTT
D: TRBD1
V: TRBV30
size: -
J: TRBJ1-1

CDR3: CASSSDRANEQYF
DNA: TGTGCCAGCAGTTCGGACAGGGCGAACGAGCAGTACTTC
D: TRBD1
V: TRBV5-5
size: -
J: TRBJ2-7

CDR3: CASSPTGTAGNTIYF
DNA: TGTGCCAGCTCACCTACCGGGACAGCGGGAAACACCATATATTTT
D: TRBD1
V: TRBV18
size: -
J: TRBJ1-3

CDR3: CASRGGDRVIEAFF
DNA: TGTGCCAGCAGGGGGGGGGACAGGGTAATTGAAGCTTTCTTT
D: TRBD1
V: TRBV2
size: medium-sized
J: TRBJ1-1

CDR3: CASSLNRWNTGELFF
DNA: TGTGCCAGCAGCTTAAATAGATGGAACACCGGGGAGCTGTTTTTT
D: -
V: TRBV7-6
size: -
J: TRBJ2-2

CDR3: CASSQSREGELFF
DNA: TGTGCCAGCAGCCAGTCCAGGGAAGGGGAGCTGTTTTTT
D: -
V: TRBV3-1/TRBV3-2
size: few
J: TRBJ2-2

CDR3: CAISEGQMNTEAFF
DNA: TGTGCCATCAGCGAAGGACAGATGAACACTGAAGCTTTCTTT
D: -
V: TRBV10-3
size: -
J: TRBJ1-1